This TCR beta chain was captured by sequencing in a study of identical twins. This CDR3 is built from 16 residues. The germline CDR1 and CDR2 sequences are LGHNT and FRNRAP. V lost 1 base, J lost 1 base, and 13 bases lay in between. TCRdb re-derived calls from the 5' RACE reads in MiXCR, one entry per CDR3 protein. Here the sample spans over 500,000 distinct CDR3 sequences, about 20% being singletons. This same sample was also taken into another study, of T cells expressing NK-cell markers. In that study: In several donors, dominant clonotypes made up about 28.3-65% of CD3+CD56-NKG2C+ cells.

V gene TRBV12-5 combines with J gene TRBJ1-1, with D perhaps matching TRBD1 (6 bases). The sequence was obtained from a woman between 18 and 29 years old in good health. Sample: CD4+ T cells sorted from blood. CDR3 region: CASGLGRGVGNTEAFF. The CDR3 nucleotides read TGTGCTAGTGGTTTGGGCAGGGGAGTCGGGAACACTGAAGCTTTCTTT. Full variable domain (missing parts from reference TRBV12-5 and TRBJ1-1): DARVTQTPRHKVTEMGQEVTMRCQPILGHNTVFWYRQTMMQGLELLAYFRNRAPLDDSGMPKDRFSAEMPDATLATLKIQPSEPRDSAVYFCASGLGRGVGNTEAFFGQGTRLTVV.